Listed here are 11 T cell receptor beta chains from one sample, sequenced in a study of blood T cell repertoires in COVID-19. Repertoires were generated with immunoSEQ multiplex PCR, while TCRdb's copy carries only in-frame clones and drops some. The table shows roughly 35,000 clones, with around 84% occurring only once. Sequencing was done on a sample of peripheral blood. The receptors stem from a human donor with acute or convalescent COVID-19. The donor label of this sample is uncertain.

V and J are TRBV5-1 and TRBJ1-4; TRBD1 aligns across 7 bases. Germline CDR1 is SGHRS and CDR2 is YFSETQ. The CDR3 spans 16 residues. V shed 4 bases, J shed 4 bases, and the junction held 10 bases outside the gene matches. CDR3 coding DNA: TGCGCCAGCAGCACGACGACAGGGTTCAGTAATGAAAAACTGTTTTTT. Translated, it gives CASSTTTGFSNEKLFF.

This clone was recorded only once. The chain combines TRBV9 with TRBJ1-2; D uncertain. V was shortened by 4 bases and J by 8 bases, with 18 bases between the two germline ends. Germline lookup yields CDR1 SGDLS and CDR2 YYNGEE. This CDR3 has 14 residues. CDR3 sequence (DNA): TGTGCCAGCAGCCCTGGGAGTGGCCCGGGAGGCTACACCTTC. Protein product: CASSPGSGPGGYTF.

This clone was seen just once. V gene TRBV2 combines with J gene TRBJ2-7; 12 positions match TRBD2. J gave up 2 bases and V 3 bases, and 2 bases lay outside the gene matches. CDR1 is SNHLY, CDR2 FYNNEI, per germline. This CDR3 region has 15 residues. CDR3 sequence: CASSDPSGGAYEQYF. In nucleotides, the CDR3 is TGTGCCAGCAGTGACCCTAGCGGGGGGGCCTACGAGCAGTACTTC.

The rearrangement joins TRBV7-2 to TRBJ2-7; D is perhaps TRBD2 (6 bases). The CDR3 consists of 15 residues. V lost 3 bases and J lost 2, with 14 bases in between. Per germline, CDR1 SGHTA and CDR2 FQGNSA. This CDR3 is CASSLQGGAPYEQYF. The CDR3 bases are TGTGCCAGCAGCTTGCAAGGCGGGGCGCCCTACGAGCAGTACTTC.

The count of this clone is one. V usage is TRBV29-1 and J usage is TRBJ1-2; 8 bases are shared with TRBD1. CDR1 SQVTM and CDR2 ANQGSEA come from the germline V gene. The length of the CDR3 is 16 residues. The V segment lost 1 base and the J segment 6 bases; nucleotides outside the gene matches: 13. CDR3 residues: CSVEAPGDRWVDGYTF. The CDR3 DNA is TGCAGCGTTGAAGCCCCCGGGGACAGGTGGGTTGATGGCTACACCTTC.

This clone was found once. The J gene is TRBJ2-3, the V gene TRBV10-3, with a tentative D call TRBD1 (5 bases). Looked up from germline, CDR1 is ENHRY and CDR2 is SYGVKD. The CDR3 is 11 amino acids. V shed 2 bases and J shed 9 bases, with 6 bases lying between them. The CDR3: CAISEKGTQYF. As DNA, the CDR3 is TGTGCCATCAGTGAGAAGGGGACGCAGTATTTT.

CDR3: CASSAIGGTGANVLTF. The CDR3 DNA is TGTGCCAGCAGTGCCATTGGGGGGACTGGGGCCAACGTCCTGACTTTC. The chain links TRBV6-2 or TRBV6-3 to TRBJ2-6, with D possibly TRBD2 on 6 matching bases. The CDR3 has 16 residues. The germline V and J ends were trimmed by 5 bases and 2 bases, with 13 bases remaining between them. CDR1 is MNHEY, CDR2 SVGEGT, per germline.

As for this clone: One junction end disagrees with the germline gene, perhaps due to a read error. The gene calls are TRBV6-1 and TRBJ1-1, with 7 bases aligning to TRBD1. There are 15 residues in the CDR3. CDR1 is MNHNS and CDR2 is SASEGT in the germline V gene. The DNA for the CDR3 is TGTGCCAGCAGGGAAGGGGGCTTGGCTGACGCTGAAGCTTTCTTT. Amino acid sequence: CASREGGLADAEAFF.

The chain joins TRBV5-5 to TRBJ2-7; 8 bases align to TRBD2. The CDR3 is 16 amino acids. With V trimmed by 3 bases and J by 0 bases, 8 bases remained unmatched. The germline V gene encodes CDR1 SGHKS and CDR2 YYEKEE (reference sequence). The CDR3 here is CASSSAAGASSYEQYF. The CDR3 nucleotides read TGTGCCAGCAGCTCCGCAGCGGGAGCGAGCTCCTACGAGCAGTACTTC.

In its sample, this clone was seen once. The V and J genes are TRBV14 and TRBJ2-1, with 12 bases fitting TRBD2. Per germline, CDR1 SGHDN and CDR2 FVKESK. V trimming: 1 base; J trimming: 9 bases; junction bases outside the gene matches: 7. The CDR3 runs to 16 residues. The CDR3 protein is CASSQAPSGRAGEQFF. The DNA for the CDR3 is TGTGCCAGCAGCCAAGCCCCTAGCGGGAGGGCCGGTGAGCAGTTCTTC.

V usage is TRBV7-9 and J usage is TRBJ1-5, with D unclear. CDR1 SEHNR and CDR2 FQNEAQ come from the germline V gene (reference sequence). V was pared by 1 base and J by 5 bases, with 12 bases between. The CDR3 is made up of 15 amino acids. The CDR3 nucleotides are TGTGCCAGCAGCTTAGGAGACGGAGGCTATCAGCCCCAGCATTTT. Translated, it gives CASSLGDGGYQPQHF.